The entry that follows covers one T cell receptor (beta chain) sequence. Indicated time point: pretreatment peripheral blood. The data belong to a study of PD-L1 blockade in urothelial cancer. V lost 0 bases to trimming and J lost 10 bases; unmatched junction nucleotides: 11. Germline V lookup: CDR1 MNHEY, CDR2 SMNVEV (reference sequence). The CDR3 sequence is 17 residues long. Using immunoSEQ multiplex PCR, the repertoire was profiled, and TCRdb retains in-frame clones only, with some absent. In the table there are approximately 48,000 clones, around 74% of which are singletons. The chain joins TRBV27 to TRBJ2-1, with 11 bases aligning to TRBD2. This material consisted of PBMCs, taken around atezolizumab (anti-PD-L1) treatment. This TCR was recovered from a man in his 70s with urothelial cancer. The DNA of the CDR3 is TGTGCCAGCAGTTTATCTCCCTCTAGCGGGAGGTTCGGCGAGCAGTTCTTC. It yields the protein CASSLSPSSGRFGEQFF.